A selection of T cell receptor beta chains follows, all from one sample in a study of T cell responses to AZD1222 COVID-19 vaccine. Profiling relied on immunoSEQ multiplex PCR, and the TCRdb table lists in-frame clones only, not all of them. The sample includes roughly 110,000 clones, roughly 92% of them seen just once. Sample: peripheral blood, taken on day 0 of AZD1222 vaccination. The receptors were gathered from an adult in good health. Both conserved end residues are part of each CDR3. D genes are given only for firm matches. Expanded clones get a size class; other rows say once, few or many, or leave the size out.

j_call: TRBJ2-5
v_call: TRBV4-1
d_call: .
cdr3_length: 15
clone_size: .
cdr3_aa: CASSQDPGRQETQYF
cdr3_nt: TGCGCCAGCAGCCAAGATCCGGGGAGGCAAGAGACCCAGTACTTC

j_call: TRBJ1-2
v_call: TRBV6-5
d_call: TRBD1
cdr3_length: 15
clone_size: .
cdr3_aa: CASRVPGTGTYGYTF
cdr3_nt: TGTGCCAGCAGGGTCCCCGGGACAGGGACCTATGGCTACACCTTC

j_call: TRBJ1-1
v_call: TRBV19
d_call: .
cdr3_length: 13
clone_size: once
cdr3_aa: CASTGARFTEAFF
cdr3_nt: TGTGCCAGTACAGGGGCACGATTCACTGAAGCTTTCTTT

j_call: TRBJ1-4
v_call: TRBV7-2
d_call: .
cdr3_length: 15
clone_size: .
cdr3_aa: CASSPARATNEKLFF
cdr3_nt: TGTGCCAGCAGCCCCGCGCGTGCAACTAATGAAAAACTGTTTTTT

j_call: TRBJ1-1
v_call: TRBV6-2/TRBV6-3
d_call: .
cdr3_length: 15
clone_size: .
cdr3_aa: CASSYSRGSYTEAFF
cdr3_nt: TGTGCCAGCAGTTACTCGAGAGGGAGTTACACTGAAGCTTTCTTT

j_call: TRBJ2-7
v_call: TRBV19
d_call: TRBD1
cdr3_length: 15
clone_size: .
cdr3_aa: CASSRGTGVSYEQYF
cdr3_nt: TGTGCCAGTAGTCGGGGGACAGGGGTCTCCTACGAGCAGTACTTC

j_call: TRBJ1-6
v_call: TRBV4-2
d_call: .
cdr3_length: 15
clone_size: .
cdr3_aa: CASSPSDSNNSPLHF
cdr3_nt: TGTGCCAGCAGCCCTTCGGACAGCAATAATTCACCCCTCCACTTT

j_call: TRBJ2-2
v_call: TRBV5-5
d_call: .
cdr3_length: 16
clone_size: .
cdr3_aa: CASSLDGGSNTGELFF
cdr3_nt: TGTGCCAGCAGCTTGGATGGGGGGTCGAACACCGGGGAGCTGTTTTTT

j_call: TRBJ2-7
v_call: TRBV5-4
d_call: .
cdr3_length: 15
clone_size: .
cdr3_aa: CASSFLGGAPYEQYF
cdr3_nt: TGTGCCAGCAGCTTTTTGGGGGGCGCCCCCTACGAGCAGTACTTC

j_call: TRBJ2-7
v_call: TRBV5-1
d_call: TRBD1
cdr3_length: 15
clone_size: .
cdr3_aa: CASSPRTGGIYEQYF
cdr3_nt: TGCGCCAGCAGCCCCCGGACAGGGGGCATCTACGAGCAGTACTTC